The following is a T cell receptor (beta chain) sequence with its context. The sample is drawn from a study of T and B cells in COVID-19 patients. Study-level information: COVID-19 patients gave peripheral blood either during active infection or after recovery. Median age was about 30 years in the recovered cohort and 67 years in the active-infection cohort.

BIOMED2 TRB-A/B primer pools were used in multiplex TRB PCR. TCRdb itself ran the multiplex PCR reads through MiXCR, one entry per CDR3 protein. Of about 1,200 distinct CDR3 sequences listed, 21% were seen once; the top ten hold more than 15%. Each TRB amplification used about 220-500 ng of genomic DNA from blood. Input material: blood. The receptor comes from a human donor with active COVID-19.

The CDR3 spells CASSHPRGQDPYGYTF. The CDR3 region has the DNA TGCGCCAGCAGCCATCCCCGCGGGCAGGATCCCTATGGCTACACCTTC. V is TRBV4-3 and J is TRBJ1-2; D is ambiguous. The germline V gene encodes CDR1 LGHNA and CDR2 YSLEER. There are 16 residues in the CDR3. Trimming took off 3 bases at V and 4 bases at J, with 18 bases between the two ends.